This entry describes one T cell receptor (beta chain). Its target is not known. Antigen-specific CD4+ T cells were expanded with viral peptide pools in the ViraFEST assay before sequencing. Investigators separated out CD4+ T cells once 10 days of culture had passed. Nucleocapsid antibody tests were negative, and the vaccine recipients had no prior SARS-CoV-2 infection. These data belong to a study of vaccination effects on CD4 cells after COVID-19. Assay used: immunoSEQ multiplex PCR; TCRdb lists only in-frame clones, some missing. The sample lists about 27,000 clones, 65% to 75% occurring once. This CDR3 is 15 amino acids long. Looked up from germline, CDR1 is SQVTM and CDR2 is ANQGSEA. V lost 4 bases, J lost 5 bases, and 12 bases stayed unmatched.

This TCR came from a human donor who received a COVID-19 vaccine. This chain connects TRBV29-1 to TRBJ2-3; TRBD2 aligns across 7 bases. This sample comprised CD4+ T cells from PBMCs cultured with SARS-CoV-2 spike peptides, obtained before COVID-19 vaccination. DNA for the CDR3: TGCAGCGTTGTTACCCCGACTAGCCAGCGAGATACGCAGTATTTT. This sequence encodes CSVVTPTSQRDTQYF.